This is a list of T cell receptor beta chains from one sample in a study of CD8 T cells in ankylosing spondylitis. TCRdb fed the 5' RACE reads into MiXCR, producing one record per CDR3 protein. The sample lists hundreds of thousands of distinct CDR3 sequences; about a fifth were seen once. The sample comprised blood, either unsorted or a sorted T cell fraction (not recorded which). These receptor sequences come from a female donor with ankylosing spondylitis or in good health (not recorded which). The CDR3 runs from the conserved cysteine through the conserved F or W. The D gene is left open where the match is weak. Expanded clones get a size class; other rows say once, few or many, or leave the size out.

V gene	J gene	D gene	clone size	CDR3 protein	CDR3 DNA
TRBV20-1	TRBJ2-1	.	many	CSAGISSYNEQFF	TGCAGTGCCGGCATTAGTTCCTACAATGAGCAGTTCTTC
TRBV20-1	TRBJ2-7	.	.	CSARAPGRYYEQYF	TGCAGTGCTAGAGCACCGGGACGGTACTACGAGCAGTACTTC
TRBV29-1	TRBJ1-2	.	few	CSVEGQSANYGYTF	TGCAGCGTTGAAGGACAGTCGGCTAACTATGGCTACACCTTC
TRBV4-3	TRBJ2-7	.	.	CASSHRATGAYEQYF	TGCGCCAGCAGCCACAGAGCGACAGGAGCCTACGAGCAGTACTTC
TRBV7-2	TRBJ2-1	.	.	CASSAGVNEQFF	TGTGCCAGCAGCGCTGGGGTCAATGAGCAGTTCTTC
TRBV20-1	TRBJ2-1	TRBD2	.	CSATTLAGGGDEQFF	TGCAGTGCTACCACCCTAGCGGGAGGTGGTGATGAGCAGTTCTTC
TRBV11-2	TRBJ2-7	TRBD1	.	CASNPGQGGYEQYF	TGTGCCAGCAACCCGGGACAGGGGGGCTACGAGCAGTACTTC
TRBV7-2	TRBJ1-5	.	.	CASTLKRAMVQPQHF	TGTGCCAGCACCCTTAAACGGGCCATGGTTCAGCCCCAGCATTTT
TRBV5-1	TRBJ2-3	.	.	CATSRGMTGYSSTDTQYF	TGCGCCACCTCTCGAGGAATGACAGGATACTCTAGCACAGATACGCAGTATTTT
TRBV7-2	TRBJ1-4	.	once	CASSRPDSEKLFF	TGTGCCAGCAGCCGACCGGACAGCGAAAAACTGTTTTTT
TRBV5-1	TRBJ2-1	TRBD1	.	CASSFGTGAGSEQFF	TGCGCCAGCAGCTTCGGGACAGGGGCAGGTAGTGAGCAGTTCTTC
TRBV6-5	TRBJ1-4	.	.	CASSRGLTSEKLFF	TGTGCCAGCAGTCGGGGACTGACTAGTGAAAAACTGTTTTTT
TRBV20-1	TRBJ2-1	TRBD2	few	CSVGTSDGEQFF	TGCAGTGTGGGGACTAGCGATGGTGAGCAGTTCTTC
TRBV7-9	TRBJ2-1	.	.	CASSGGRSHEQFF	TGTGCCAGCAGCGGGGGTCGTAGCCATGAGCAGTTCTTC
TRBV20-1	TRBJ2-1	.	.	CSASLGGVINEQFF	TGCAGTGCTTCCCTAGGCGGGGTGATTAATGAGCAGTTCTTC
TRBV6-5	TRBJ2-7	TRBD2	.	CASSYRSGRAHEQYF	TGTGCCAGCAGTTACCGTAGCGGGAGAGCCCACGAGCAGTACTTC
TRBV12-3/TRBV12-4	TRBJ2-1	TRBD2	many	CASSRTSGSRGGEQFF	TGTGCCAGCAGCAGGACTAGCGGGAGTAGGGGTGGTGAGCAGTTCTTC
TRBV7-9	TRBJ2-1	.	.	CASSRSRGKVLSWFF	TGTGCCAGCAGCCGATCCCGGGGGAAGGTGTTAAGTTGGTTCTTC
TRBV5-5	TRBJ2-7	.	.	CASSSYRESGEQYF	TGTGCCAGCAGCTCCTACAGGGAAAGCGGGGAGCAGTACTTC
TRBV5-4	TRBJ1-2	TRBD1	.	CASSLAEQGAGGYTF	TGTGCCAGCAGCTTGGCTGAACAGGGGGCGGGCGGCTACACCTTC
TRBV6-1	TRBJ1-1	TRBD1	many	CASSPRTGEKSEAFF	TGTGCCAGCAGTCCAAGGACAGGGGAGAAGTCTGAAGCTTTCTTT
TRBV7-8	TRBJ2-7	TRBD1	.	CASSNRDRGANYEQYF	TGTGCCAGCAGCAACCGGGACAGGGGCGCTAACTACGAGCAGTACTTC
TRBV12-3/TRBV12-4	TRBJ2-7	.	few	CASSSRGRSGEQYF	TGTGCCAGCAGTTCGCGGGGGCGGTCCGGCGAGCAGTACTTC
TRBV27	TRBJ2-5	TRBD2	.	CASSSTGLQETQYF	TGTGCCAGCAGCTCCACGGGACTACAAGAGACCCAGTACTTC
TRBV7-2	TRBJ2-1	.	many	CASSPVRNPYNEQFF	TGTGCCAGCAGCCCAGTCCGTAACCCATACAATGAGCAGTTCTTC
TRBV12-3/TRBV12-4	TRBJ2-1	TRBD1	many	CASSSPGQGALNEQFF	TGTGCCAGCAGTTCGCCTGGACAGGGGGCGCTTAATGAGCAGTTCTTC